These 8 T cell receptor beta chains were all obtained from the same sample, sequenced in a study of cytomegalovirus exposure and HLA in healthy donors. PCR involved 60 Vbeta and 13 Jbeta primers. The assay was immunoSEQ multiplex PCR, and TCRdb's table has in-frame clones only and misses some. The sample has about 140,000 clones; approximately 80% are singletons. Sequences were obtained from PBMCs. All receptors derive from a man aged 35 to 55 in good health and CMV-seropositive.

The chain is built from TRBV30 and TRBJ2-7, with D perhaps TRBD1 (8 bases). The V gene's germline CDR1 is GTSNPN and CDR2 SVGIG (reference sequence). Between the trimmed V and J ends, which lost 0 bases and 4 bases, there was a span of 16 bases. CDR3 length: 15 amino acids. CDR3 region: CAWSVGAQGGYEQYF. CDR3 DNA: TGTGCCTGGAGTGTGGGGGCACAGGGGGGGTACGAGCAGTACTTC.

With regard to this clone: Within the sample, other DNA sequences also encode this same CDR3. In nucleotides, the CDR3 is TGTGCCAGCAGTTTATATACAGATACGCAGTATTTT. It translates to CASSLYTDTQYF. The chain employs TRBV7-2 and TRBJ2-3; no clear D gene. CDR3 length: 12 amino acids. Germline values: CDR1 SGHTA, CDR2 FQGNSA. The germline V and J ends were trimmed by 6 bases and 3 bases, with 7 bases remaining between them. The full variable domain, with the rest looked up from reference TRBV7-2 and TRBJ2-3, is GAGVSQSPSNKVTEKGKDVELRCDPISGHTALYWYRQSLGQGLEFLIYFQGNSAPDKSGLPSDRFSAERTGGSVSTLTIQRTQQEDSAVYLCASSLYTDTQYFGPGTRLTVL.

This clone occurred once. This chain uses TRBV4-1 with TRBJ2-1; 7 nucleotides match TRBD2. The germline gives CDR1 MGHRA, CDR2 YSYEKL. Unmatched junction bases numbered 9, after V lost 3 bases and J lost 4 bases. The CDR3 is 16 residues long. The CDR3 protein is CASSHLADLIYNEQFF. The CDR3 region has the DNA TGCGCCAGCAGCCACCTAGCGGATCTAATTTACAATGAGCAGTTCTTC.

V and J are TRBV7-6 and TRBJ2-1, with a weak D call TRBD2 (6 bases). Germline V lookup: CDR1 SGHVS, CDR2 FNYEAQ. Trimming removed 5 bases from V and 3 bases from J, with 17 bases in between. The CDR3 sequence is 16 residues long. The CDR3: CASSLGLPRNYNEQFF. As DNA, the CDR3 is TGTGCCAGCAGCCTGGGACTCCCACGGAACTACAATGAGCAGTTCTTC.

The chain joins TRBV2 to TRBJ2-3; 9 positions agree with TRBD2. This CDR3 comprises 17 residues. V lost 3 bases, J lost 0 bases, and 7 bases stayed unmatched. Germline V gives CDR1 SNHLY, CDR2 FYNNEI. The chain's CDR3 is CASSDGSGGLSTDTQYF. Here the CDR3 DNA reads TGTGCCAGCAGTGATGGTAGCGGGGGCCTCAGCACAGATACGCAGTATTTT.

This chain connects TRBV5-4 to TRBJ2-3, with 7 bases aligning to TRBD2. The germline CDR1 and CDR2 sequences are SGHNT and YYREEE (reference sequence). The CDR3 extends over 13 amino acids. The J segment lost 9 bases and the V segment lost 6 bases, leaving 10 bases of the junction unmatched. CDR3 in DNA: TGTGCCAGCACCGCTGGGGGGGAGCGAACGCAGTATTTT. It translates to CASTAGGERTQYF.

The V gene is TRBV5-4, the J gene TRBJ1-2, with D perhaps TRBD1 (5 bases). The V end was cut by 1 base, the J end by 1 base, with 11 bases between. The CDR3 covers 15 residues. Germline CDR1 and CDR2: SGHNT and YYREEE (reference sequence). The CDR3 sequence: CASSLTTGLNYGYTF. The CDR3 nucleotides are TGTGCCAGCAGCTTGACTACAGGTCTTAACTATGGCTACACCTTC.

The chain couples TRBV30 to TRBJ2-7; D is uncertain. The germline V gene encodes CDR1 GTSNPN and CDR2 SVGIG (reference sequence). V was pared by 0 bases and J by 3 bases, with 6 bases between. CDR3 size: 12 residues. Here the CDR3 reads CAWSVVSYEQYF. CDR3 DNA sequence: TGTGCCTGGAGTGTGGTTAGCTACGAGCAGTACTTC. The full variable domain, its missing parts supplied by reference TRBV30 and TRBJ2-7, is SQTIHQWPATLVQPVGSPLSLECTVEGTSNPNLYWYRQAAGRGLQLLFYSVGIGQISSEVPQNLSASRPQDRQFILSSKKLLLSDSGFYLCAWSVVSYEQYFGPGTRLTVT.